This T cell receptor (beta chain) was sequenced for a study of blood T cell repertoires in COVID-19. Method: immunoSEQ multiplex PCR; TCRdb's copy keeps in-frame clones and lacks some. The sample records about 430,000 clones, about 88% being singletons. The CDR3 has 15 amino acids. In germline, CDR1 is MNHNS, CDR2 SASEGT. Between the trimmed V and J ends, which lost 2 bases and 2 bases, there was a span of 12 bases. The sample was PBMCs or T cells enriched from blood (not recorded which). The chain uses TRBV6-1 and TRBJ1-2, with D possibly TRBD1 on 5 matching bases. This sequence was found in a woman aged 18-29 years who had been exposed to COVID-19. CDR3 loop: CASSERVGGNYGYTF. CDR3 bases: TGTGCCAGCAGTGAAAGGGTCGGGGGGAACTATGGCTACACCTTC.